These 32 T cell receptor beta chains were sequenced from one sample in a study of cytomegalovirus exposure and HLA in healthy donors. 13 Jbeta primers and 60 Vbeta primers were used for the PCR. Assay: immunoSEQ multiplex PCR; the TCRdb copy retains only in-frame clones and omits some. The table lists 100,000 to 120,000 clones, 70% to 75% of them singletons, with around 1.2% in the top ten. Sequencing was performed on PBMCs. The receptors stem from a man between 40 and 49 years old in good health and CMV-seronegative.

The V gene is TRBV4-1, the J gene TRBJ2-3, with D perhaps matching TRBD1 (5 bases). This CDR3 has 16 residues. The germline V gene has CDR1 MGHRA and CDR2 YSYEKL. V lost 6 bases and J 0 bases, leaving 16 bases between the germline ends. CDR3 protein: CASRGTRTPSTDTQYF. The CDR3, as DNA: TGCGCCAGCAGGGGAACACGGACACCAAGCACAGATACGCAGTATTTT.

V is TRBV29-1 and J is TRBJ2-7, with D possibly being TRBD1 (7 bases). Germline-derived CDR1 and CDR2 are SQVTM and ANQGSEA. This CDR3 contains 15 residues. Trimming left V 0 bases short and J 7 bases short, with 19 bases between. The CDR3 region has the DNA TGCAGCGTTGAAGATAGACAGGGCGCGGGGATTGAGCAGTACTTC. Its protein product is CSVEDRQGAGIEQYF.

The chain uses TRBV27 and TRBJ2-7, with TRBD2 matching over 12 bases. With V trimmed by 5 bases and J by 2 bases, 1 base remained unmatched. This CDR3 is built from 14 residues. CDR1 MNHEY and CDR2 SMNVEV come from the germline V gene (reference sequence). CDR3 nucleotide sequence: TGTGCCAGCAGTCCTAGCGGGGGGGCCTACGAGCAGTACTTC. Its protein product is CASSPSGGAYEQYF.

The V gene is TRBV4-1, the J gene TRBJ1-1; D is perhaps TRBD1 (5 bases). The CDR3 consists of 17 residues. Per germline, CDR1 MGHRA and CDR2 YSYEKL. The V and J ends lost 4 bases and 0 bases respectively, with 18 bases between them. CDR3 amino acids: CASSPLRTKLLNTEAFF. DNA of the CDR3: TGCGCCAGCAGCCCTCTTAGGACAAAACTCCTGAACACTGAAGCTTTCTTT.

The chain has TRBV4-1 and TRBJ2-5; a possible D gene is TRBD2 (7 bases). CDR1 is MGHRA, CDR2 YSYEKL, per germline. V shed 5 bases and J shed 5 bases, with 18 bases lying between them. This CDR3 is built from 15 residues. The DNA for the CDR3 is TGCGCCAGCAGCGTCGGGATCAGGGGAGGGGAGACCCAGTACTTC. It translates to CASSVGIRGGETQYF.

The rearrangement uses TRBV29-1 and TRBJ2-3; D might be TRBD2 (6 bases). Germline CDR1 is SQVTM and CDR2 is ANQGSEA. With 6 bases removed from V and 2 bases from J, the gap between germline ends came to 12 bases. The CDR3 has 13 amino acids. CDR3: CSVGLPLTDTQYF. CDR3 nucleotides: TGCAGCGTCGGACTACCGCTCACAGATACGCAGTATTTT.

Notes on this clone: The same CDR3 is also encoded by other DNA sequences in this sample. This chain uses TRBV18 with TRBJ2-5, with D maybe TRBD1 (6 bases). This CDR3 is 13 amino acids long. Per the germline V gene, CDR1 is KGHSH and CDR2 is LQKENI. Trimming pared 4 bases from V and 2 bases from J, leaving 8 bases between. The CDR3 DNA reads as TGTGCCAGCTCACGGGGACATCAAGAGACCCAGTACTTC. This gives the protein CASSRGHQETQYF.

The J gene is TRBJ1-6, the V gene TRBV21-1; TRBD1 is taken as the D call from the table, unchecked against the DNA. TRBV21-1 is designated a pseudogene. The CDR3 sequence is 14 residues long. The CDR3 loop reads CASTYRGLNSPLHF. The CDR3 DNA follows: TGTGCCAGCACTTACAGGGGGCTGAATTCACCCCTCCACTTT.

There are a few counts of this clone. The V and J genes are TRBV6-5 and TRBJ2-7; D remains ambiguous. CDR1 MNHEY and CDR2 SVGAGI come from the germline V gene. V was clipped by 6 bases and J by 0 bases, with 12 bases between them. CDR3 length: 14 residues. The CDR3 reads CASRAGGSSYEQYF. The CDR3 nucleotides read TGTGCCAGCAGGGCTGGCGGCAGCTCCTACGAGCAGTACTTC.

The chain uses TRBV5-4 and TRBJ2-2; TRBD2 matches 7 bases. The V gene end was trimmed by 6 bases and the J gene end by 5 bases; junction bases not matched to a gene: 7. CDR1 SGHNT and CDR2 YYREEE come from the germline V gene (reference sequence). This CDR3 is 14 amino acids long. CDR3 sequence: CASKRWGGTGELFF. CDR3 nucleotides: TGTGCCAGCAAGAGGTGGGGGGGAACCGGGGAGCTGTTTTTT.

In this sample, this clone turned up a few times. This rearrangement joins TRBV5-1 to TRBJ2-3; D possibly corresponds to TRBD1 (6 bases). The germline gives CDR1 SGHRS, CDR2 YFSETQ. This CDR3 region has 14 residues. V dropped 10 bases and J dropped 0 bases, with 15 bases sitting between them. CDR3 amino acids: CACRGGPSTDTQYF. In DNA, the CDR3 is TGCGCCTGCCGAGGGGGACCTAGCACAGATACGCAGTATTTT.

To note about this clone: One end of the junction varies from germline; a read error may be responsible. The rearrangement joins TRBV7-9 to TRBJ2-2; D is ambiguous. Germline V gene lookup returns CDR1 SEHNR and CDR2 FQNEAQ (reference sequence). The CDR3 is made up of 12 amino acids. CDR3 in amino acids: CSSIKLGGELFF. CDR3 DNA: TGTTCCAGCATCAAACTCGGCGGGGAGCTGTTTTTT. The full variable domain, completed using reference TRBV7-9 and TRBJ2-2, is DTGVSQNPRHKITKRGQNVTFRCDPISEHNRLYWYRQTLGQGPEFLTYFQNEAQLEKSRLLSDRFSAERPKGSFSTLEIQRTEQGDSAMYLCSSIKLGGELFFGEGSRLTVL.

The V and J genes are TRBV6-5 and TRBJ2-2; D may be TRBD2 (6 bases). CDR3 length equals 15 residues. Germline V gene lookup returns CDR1 MNHEY and CDR2 SVGAGI. V gave up 0 bases and J gave up 6 bases, with 11 bases separating them. CDR3 amino acids: CASSYSGGGAGELFF. DNA for the CDR3: TGTGCCAGCAGTTACTCGGGCGGAGGGGCCGGGGAGCTGTTTTTT.

Written as DNA, the CDR3 is TGTGCCAGCAGTTATGCCCTTGGGGGGGGGCAGTTCTTC. As protein: CASSYALGGGQFF. The chain combines TRBV7-2 with TRBJ2-1; 7 positions match TRBD2. The CDR3 loop spans 13 amino acids. Per the germline V gene, CDR1 is SGHTA and CDR2 is FQGNSA. V was clipped by 6 bases and J by 12 bases; unmatched bases: 11.

V gene TRBV5-1 combines with J gene TRBJ2-1; D remains unclear. The CDR3 has 15 amino acids. Germline CDR1 SGHRS, CDR2 YFSETQ. Trimming pared 4 bases from V and 1 base from J, leaving 12 bases between. The CDR3 bases are TGCGCCAGCAGCCGCCAGGAAACGTCCTACAATGAGCAGTTCTTC. It is translated as CASSRQETSYNEQFF.

The V call is TRBV6-6, the J call TRBJ1-4, with 7 bases that match TRBD1. The germline V gene encodes CDR1 MNHNY and CDR2 SVGAGI (reference sequence). The CDR3 totals 13 residues. Germline trimming cut 8 bases from V and 3 bases from J; bases unmatched to any gene: 3. The CDR3: CASGRGANEKLFF. The CDR3 region has the DNA TGTGCCAGCGGCAGGGGGGCTAATGAAAAACTGTTTTTT.

The chain couples TRBV7-9 to TRBJ2-1, with 7 bases fitting TRBD2. Losses at the gene ends were 5 bases for V and 6 bases for J; bases not matched to a gene: 13. Germline values: CDR1 SEHNR, CDR2 FQNEAQ (reference sequence). This CDR3 is built from 16 residues. The CDR3 region is CASSQLGRPGTNEQFF. The CDR3 DNA reads TGTGCCAGCAGCCAACTCGGGAGGCCGGGGACCAATGAGCAGTTCTTC.

In this sample, this clone turned up once. The chain uses TRBV29-1 and TRBJ1-2, with 9 bases that match TRBD1. V gave up 4 bases and J gave up 2 bases; unmatched junction bases: 2. The CDR3 length is 13 residues. CDR1 SQVTM and CDR2 ANQGSEA come from the germline V gene. Here the CDR3 DNA reads TGCAGCGTTGCACAGGGGGCCAACTATGGCTACACCTTC. Translating it yields CSVAQGANYGYTF.

The chain uses TRBV18 and TRBJ2-7, with TRBD2 matching 13 bases. V lost 0 bases and J lost 4; bases outside the gene matches: 6. The CDR3 is made up of 17 amino acids. Germline CDR1 KGHSH, CDR2 LQKENI. CDR3: CASSPPSGTSGTYEQYF. CDR3 DNA: TGTGCCAGCTCACCACCCTCCGGGACTAGCGGGACTTACGAGCAGTACTTC.

This clone was counted once. The gene calls are TRBV19 and TRBJ1-5; TRBD1 agrees at 11 bases. CDR3 size: 18 residues. V lost 3 bases and J lost 0; bases outside the gene matches: 7. From germline, CDR1 is LNHDA and CDR2 SQIVND (reference sequence). Here the CDR3 DNA reads TGTGCCAGTAGTATCAACCGGGACAGGGGGGCTAGCAATCAGCCCCAGCATTTT. Translation: CASSINRDRGASNQPQHF. Variable domain in full (rest from reference TRBV19 and TRBJ1-5): DGGITQSPKYLFRKEGQNVTLSCEQNLNHDAMYWYRQDPGQGLRLIYYSQIVNDFQKGDIAEGYSVSREKKESFPLTVTSAQKNPTAFYLCASSINRDRGASNQPQHFGDGTRLSIL.

This clone was found many times. The sample carries other DNA sequences with the same CDR3. The V call is TRBV29-1, the J call TRBJ2-7; 9 bases match TRBD1. Trimming cost V 6 bases and J 0 bases; bases outside gene matches: 6. Germline V CDR1 and CDR2: SQVTM, ANQGSEA. The CDR3 runs to 14 residues. CDR3 in amino acids: CSVMTGGSSYEQYF. In DNA, the CDR3 is TGCAGCGTGATGACAGGGGGGAGCTCCTACGAGCAGTACTTC.

The chain joins TRBV27 to TRBJ2-2; 9 bases match TRBD1. Germline CDR1 MNHEY, CDR2 SMNVEV (reference sequence). This CDR3 is built from 16 residues. V gave up 5 bases and J gave up 6 bases; unmatched junction bases: 10. The CDR3 bases are TGTGCCAGCAGTCCAAGGGACAGGGTTGGCGCCGGGGAGCTGTTTTTT. As protein: CASSPRDRVGAGELFF.

This chain connects TRBV7-9 to TRBJ2-1; TRBD2 agrees at 12 bases. The CDR3 runs to 15 residues. CDR1 is SEHNR, CDR2 FQNEAQ, per germline (reference sequence). With 10 bases clipped from V and 3 bases from J, the junction kept 7 bases outside the gene matches. CDR3 amino acids: CAITGTSGFYNEQFF. DNA for the CDR3: TGTGCCATCACCGGGACTAGCGGGTTCTACAATGAGCAGTTCTTC.

This clone has just one count. This chain links TRBV7-9 with TRBJ2-2; 9 bases are a match to TRBD1. The length of the CDR3 is 15 residues. Germline CDR1 is SEHNR and CDR2 is FQNEAQ (reference sequence). V shed 3 bases, J shed 4 bases, and the junction held 3 bases outside the gene matches. Written as DNA, the CDR3 is TGTGCCAGCAGCTTCGGGACAGGGTTCACCGGGGAGCTGTTTTTT. It translates to CASSFGTGFTGELFF.

V usage is TRBV4-3 and J usage is TRBJ2-3; 7 bases map to TRBD2. This CDR3 spans 15 amino acids. Germline loops: CDR1 LGHNA, CDR2 YSLEER. V lost 2 bases to trimming and J lost 4 bases; unmatched junction nucleotides: 6. This CDR3 is CASSQSGGVADTQYF. The CDR3 DNA reads as TGCGCCAGCAGCCAATCGGGGGGTGTCGCAGATACGCAGTATTTT.

CDR3 region: CASSPTLENSPLHF. CDR3 DNA sequence: TGCGCCAGCAGCCCGACTTTGGAGAATTCACCCCTCCACTTT. The chain couples TRBV4-3 to TRBJ1-6; unclear D gene. The CDR3 is 14 residues long. With 4 bases removed from V and 7 bases from J, the gap between germline ends came to 11 bases. The germline CDR1 and CDR2 sequences are LGHNA and YSLEER.

V is TRBV6-5 and J is TRBJ1-3; D unresolved. Germline loops: CDR1 MNHEY, CDR2 SVGAGI. This CDR3 has 14 amino acids. With 5 bases removed from V and 0 bases from J, the gap between germline ends came to 8 bases. CDR3 nucleotides: TGTGCCAGCAGTCCAAACAACTCTGGAAACACCATATATTTT. The encoded protein is CASSPNNSGNTIYF.

With regard to this clone: Other nucleotide sequences in the sample specify the same CDR3. The V call is TRBV9, the J call TRBJ2-5, with 8 bases aligning to TRBD2. The germline V gene encodes CDR1 SGDLS and CDR2 YYNGEE. The CDR3 covers 13 residues. J gave up 5 bases and V 0 bases, and 0 bases lay outside the gene matches. The CDR3 loop reads CASSVASGETQYF. The CDR3 region has the DNA TGTGCCAGCAGCGTAGCTAGCGGGGAGACCCAGTACTTC.

This clone has only one observation. The chain recombines TRBV29-1 with TRBJ2-3; 9 bases agree with TRBD2. Germline V gene sequence: CDR1 SQVTM, CDR2 ANQGSEA. This CDR3 comprises 13 residues. The J segment lost 5 bases and the V segment lost 3 bases, leaving 3 bases of the junction unmatched. CDR3 in amino acids: CSVDPTSGDTQYF. CDR3 DNA sequence: TGCAGCGTTGACCCGACTAGCGGAGATACGCAGTATTTT.

This clone was seen a few times. The rearrangement links TRBV7-9 to TRBJ1-2; 9 nucleotides agree with TRBD1. Germline-derived CDR1 and CDR2 are SEHNR and FQNEAQ (reference sequence). The CDR3 runs to 15 residues. V shed 0 bases and J 6 bases; nucleotides not matched to a gene: 5. This chain's CDR3 is CASSLARTGADGYTF. DNA for the CDR3: TGTGCCAGCAGCTTAGCAAGGACAGGGGCTGATGGCTACACCTTC.

This clone was recorded only once. V is TRBV6-5 and J is TRBJ1-2, with D possibly matching TRBD1 (6 bases). Between the trimmed V and J ends, which lost 6 bases and 5 bases, there was a span of 16 bases. The CDR3 totals 14 residues. CDR1 is MNHEY and CDR2 is SVGAGI in the germline V gene. The CDR3 loop reads CASSRPGTTYGYTF. The DNA for the CDR3 is TGTGCCAGCAGCCGCCCCGGGACAACGTATGGCTACACCTTC.

V gene TRBV6-5 combines with J gene TRBJ1-4; D not certain. V dropped 5 bases and J dropped 5 bases, with 9 bases sitting between them. The CDR3 loop spans 13 amino acids. Germline V gene sequence: CDR1 MNHEY, CDR2 SVGAGI. The CDR3 reads CASSTEKNEKLFF. The CDR3 bases are TGTGCCAGCAGTACAGAGAAAAATGAAAAACTGTTTTTT.